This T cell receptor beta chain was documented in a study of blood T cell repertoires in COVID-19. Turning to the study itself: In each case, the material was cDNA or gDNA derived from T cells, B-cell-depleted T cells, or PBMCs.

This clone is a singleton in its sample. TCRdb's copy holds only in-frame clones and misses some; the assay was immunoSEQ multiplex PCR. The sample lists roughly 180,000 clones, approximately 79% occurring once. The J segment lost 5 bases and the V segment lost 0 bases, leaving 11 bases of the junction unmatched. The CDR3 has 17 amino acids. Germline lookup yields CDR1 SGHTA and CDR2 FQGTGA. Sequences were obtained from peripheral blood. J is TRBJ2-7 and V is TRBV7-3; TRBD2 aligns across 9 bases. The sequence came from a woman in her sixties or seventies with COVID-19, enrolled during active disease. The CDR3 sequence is CASSLTGGVAGDHEQYF. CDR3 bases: TGTGCCAGCAGCTTAACCGGCGGGGTAGCGGGAGATCACGAGCAGTACTTC.